Following are 12 T cell receptor beta chains from one sample sequenced in a study of CD8 T cells in ankylosing spondylitis. Whole-study findings and limits: Eight or nine highly homologous variants made up a TCR beta motif that seemed to typify ankylosing spondylitis blood.

TCRdb used MiXCR to reprocess the 5' RACE reads, holding one entry per CDR3 protein. The table lists hundreds of thousands of distinct CDR3 sequences, about 15% of them singletons. These receptors have no identified antigens. Sequenced input: blood, either unsorted or a sorted T cell fraction (not recorded which). These TCRs come from a male donor with ankylosing spondylitis.

DNA for the CDR3: TGCGCCAGCAGCCAAGAAGGAGGGGGAGGAACAGATACGCAGTATTTT. Amino acids: CASSQEGGGGTDTQYF. The chain joins TRBV4-3 to TRBJ2-3; the D gene could be TRBD1 or TRBD2 (6 bases each). Trimming left V 0 bases short and J 3 bases short, with 13 bases between. Germline values: CDR1 LGHNA, CDR2 YSLEER. This CDR3 has 16 residues.

This clonotype has a handful of counts. The chain recombines TRBV20-1 with TRBJ2-3; 7 positions agree with TRBD1. The junction had 10 bases not matched to a gene; V was cut back by 7 bases and J by 6 bases. The CDR3 contains 13 residues. Germline assignment: CDR1 DFQATT and CDR2 SNEGSKA (reference sequence). The CDR3 DNA is TGCAGTGAGGGGGCCCGAAATCGCGATACGCAGTATTTT. Protein product: CSEGARNRDTQYF.

The CDR3 DNA reads TGTGCCAGCAGTGGGGGGACCTGGACGCAGTATTTT. It translates to CASSGGTWTQYF. This chain connects TRBV5-6 to TRBJ2-3; D is possibly TRBD2 (6 bases). This CDR3 has 12 amino acids. V was shortened by 5 bases and J by 9 bases, with 13 bases between the two germline ends. Germline loops: CDR1 SGHDT, CDR2 YYEEEE. The entire variable domain, with the rest obtained from reference TRBV5-6 and TRBJ2-3, is as follows: DAGVTQSPTHLIKTRGQQVTLRCSPKSGHDTVSWYQQALGQGPQFIFQYYEEEERQRGNFPDRFSGHQFPNYSSELNVNALLLGDSALYLCASSGGTWTQYFGPGTRLTVL.

This clonotype came up a few times. Here the CDR3 reads CASSFGGGAAEQYF. In DNA form, the CDR3 reads TGTGCCAGCAGTTTCGGCGGGGGGGCCGCCGAGCAGTACTTC. The chain carries TRBV12-3 or TRBV12-4 and TRBJ2-7; 9 bases match TRBD2. The CDR3 contains 14 residues. V lost 3 bases to trimming and J lost 6 bases; unmatched junction nucleotides: 6.

The V gene is TRBV6-7, the J gene TRBJ2-7; 8 bases fit TRBD2. TRBV6-7 has ORF status, its function being uncertain. V lost 3 bases, J lost 6 bases, and 10 bases stayed unmatched. CDR3 size: 15 residues. The CDR3 loop is CASSYRTSTLSEQYF. The DNA of the CDR3 is TGTGCCAGCAGTTATAGGACTAGCACCCTCTCCGAGCAGTACTTC.

The chain is built from TRBV5-5 and TRBJ2-7; 8 positions agree with TRBD2. Germline loops: CDR1 SGHKS, CDR2 YYEKEE (reference sequence). V trimming: 0 bases; J trimming: 4 bases; junction bases outside the gene matches: 9. This CDR3 contains 16 residues. The CDR3 DNA reads TGTGCCAGCAGCTTGGCCGGTAGCGGGATTTTATACGAGCAGTACTTC. Amino acid sequence: CASSLAGSGILYEQYF.

This clonotype was recorded a few times. The J gene is TRBJ1-1, the V gene TRBV20-1; the match to TRBD1 covers 8 bases. The CDR3 has 12 amino acids. The germline gives CDR1 DFQATT, CDR2 SNEGSKA (reference sequence). The ends lost 2 bases at V and 10 bases at J; junction bases unmatched: 6. The CDR3 loop reads CSARQGARGAFF. DNA for the CDR3: TGCAGTGCTAGACAGGGGGCACGGGGAGCTTTCTTT.

This sequence joins TRBV20-1 and TRBJ1-1; TRBD1 agrees at 7 bases. From germline, CDR1 is DFQATT and CDR2 SNEGSKA (reference sequence). This CDR3 spans 13 amino acids. The CDR3 DNA sequence: TGCAAAGCCTCAGGGGGGATGAACACTGAAGCTTTCTTT. Its protein is CKASGGMNTEAFF.

This clonotype came up a few times. The gene calls are TRBV12-3 or TRBV12-4 and TRBJ1-2; perhaps TRBD1 as D (6 bases). V was shortened by 6 bases and J by 7 bases, with 15 bases between the two germline ends. The CDR3 is made up of 13 amino acids. CDR3 sequence (DNA): TGTGCCAGCAGCCTCCGGACAGAGGGTGGCTACACCTTC. Its translation is CASSLRTEGGYTF.

The chain is built from TRBV6-1 and TRBJ1-5; D is perhaps TRBD1 (5 bases). V lost 6 bases and J lost 1, with 13 bases in between. CDR1 is MNHNS and CDR2 is SASEGT in the germline V gene. The CDR3 length is 15 residues. Here the CDR3 reads CASRRDPESNQPQHF. The CDR3 DNA reads TGTGCCAGCAGGAGGGACCCGGAAAGCAATCAGCCCCAGCATTTT.

This chain uses TRBV5-5 with TRBJ2-5, with 7 bases fitting TRBD1. CDR1 and CDR2 (germline): SGHKS, YYEKEE (reference sequence). This CDR3 contains 15 residues. V gave up 2 bases and J gave up 5 bases; unmatched junction bases: 9. CDR3 in amino acids: CASSLLTGEGETQYF. Written as DNA, the CDR3 is TGTGCCAGCAGCTTATTAACAGGGGAAGGGGAGACCCAGTACTTC.

The V gene is TRBV14, the J gene TRBJ2-5, with D uncertain. This CDR3 is built from 12 residues. Germline V gene lookup returns CDR1 SGHDN and CDR2 FVKESK. V was clipped by 4 bases and J by 14 bases, with 17 bases between them. The CDR3 is CASSLSGYFHYF. CDR3 coding DNA: TGTGCCAGCAGCCTGAGTGGTTACTTCCACTACTTC.